This TCR beta chain emerged from a study of blood T cells in healthy people across ages. Study-level background: With template switching, about one barcoded beta molecule was captured per two T cells.

The CDR3 runs to 14 residues. V dropped 5 bases and J dropped 6; count of bases not matched to a gene: 11. CDR1 SGHRS and CDR2 YFSETQ come from the germline V gene. As concerns this clonotype: Its antigen remains unknown.

Study-level findings and limits: Whereas aged donors had fewer naive CD4+ cells, long-lived donors had more of them and higher diversity.

Then a second PCR, running about 6 to 11 cycles, was carried out with a sample-barcoded 5' primer and a J-beta primer mix. The template-switch adaptor, which had 12 random nucleotides, put a tag on each cDNA molecule. A minimum of 2.5 million CDR3-containing paired-end reads was obtained for each sample. Each CDR3 protein gets one entry after TCRdb re-called the 5' RACE reads with MiXCR. The profile shows some 1.5 million distinct CDR3 sequences, roughly 28% of them singletons. Input material: blood. The V call is TRBV5-1, the J call TRBJ2-7, with 7 bases identical to TRBD2. This receptor was taken from a woman in her 30s in good health. DNA of the CDR3: TGCGCCAGCAGAGACGGCGGGAGTGCTGTCGAGCAGTACTTC. Amino acids: CASRDGGSAVEQYF.